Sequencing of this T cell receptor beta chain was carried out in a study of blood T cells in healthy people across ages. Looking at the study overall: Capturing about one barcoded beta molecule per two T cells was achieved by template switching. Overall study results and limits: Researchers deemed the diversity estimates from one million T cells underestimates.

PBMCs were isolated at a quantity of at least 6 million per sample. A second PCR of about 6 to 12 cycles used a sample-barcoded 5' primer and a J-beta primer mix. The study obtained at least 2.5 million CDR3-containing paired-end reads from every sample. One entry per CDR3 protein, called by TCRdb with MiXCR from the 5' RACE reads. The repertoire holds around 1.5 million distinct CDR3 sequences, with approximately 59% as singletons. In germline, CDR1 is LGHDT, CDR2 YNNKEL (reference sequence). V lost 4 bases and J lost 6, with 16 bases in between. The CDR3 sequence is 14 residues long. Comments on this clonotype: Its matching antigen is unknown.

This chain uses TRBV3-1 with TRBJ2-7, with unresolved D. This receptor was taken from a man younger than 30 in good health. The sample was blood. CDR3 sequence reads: CASSPLLGSREQYF. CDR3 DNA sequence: TGTGCCAGCAGCCCTCTATTGGGAAGTCGCGAGCAGTACTTC.